The rows below give T cell receptor beta chains drawn from one sample of a study of shared clonotypes between healthy human individuals. Sequencing was performed with immunoSEQ multiplex PCR; in TCRdb, only in-frame clones are kept and a portion is missing. The repertoire has some 2,000,000 clones, approximately 96% of them found once; the top ten carry roughly 0.13%. Sample: naive CD4+ T cells sorted from blood. The source of these receptors is a man between 18 and 35 years old in good health. CDR3s include the opening cysteine and the closing phenylalanine or tryptophan. D genes are given only for firm matches.

j_gene	v_gene	d_gene	CDR3aa
TRBJ2-5	TRBV11-2	.	CASSFGTPVETQYF
TRBJ2-7	TRBV6-1	TRBD2	CASSEGAGGLYEQYF
TRBJ2-7	TRBV5-1	.	CASSSQGSNEQYF
TRBJ1-2	TRBV5-1	TRBD1	CASSLEQGAGYTF
TRBJ2-5	TRBV5-1	TRBD1	CASNLGGSGETQYF
TRBJ2-2	TRBV4-1	TRBD2	CASSQDSGRFTGELFF
TRBJ1-3	TRBV18	TRBD1	CASSPPTGSSGNTIYF
TRBJ1-2	TRBV27	.	CASSFRDFRGYTF
TRBJ2-7	TRBV6-5	TRBD1	CASSYSSRAGGSEQYF
TRBJ2-2	TRBV28	.	CASSLQKVSTGELFF
TRBJ1-1	TRBV6-5	TRBD1	CASWTGRTEAFF
TRBJ1-1	TRBV9	TRBD1	CASSVGPRTGTDTEAFF
TRBJ2-7	TRBV29-1	.	CSVEGSRDEQYF
TRBJ1-5	TRBV19	.	CASTHRAYSNQPQHF
TRBJ2-7	TRBV18	TRBD2	CASSPLAGISYEQYF
TRBJ1-4	TRBV5-1	.	CASSLEAGNEKLFF
TRBJ1-6	TRBV5-6	.	CASSLFGLLATPLHF
TRBJ2-7	TRBV2	TRBD1	CASRGDRGSYEQYF
TRBJ2-2	TRBV4-1	TRBD2	CASRGGLAGLTNTGELFF
TRBJ1-5	TRBV5-6	TRBD1	CASSSGPTGAGGNQPQHF
TRBJ2-7	TRBV19	.	CASSITQNEQYF
TRBJ2-1	TRBV7-2	TRBD2	CASSLGTSYNEQFF
TRBJ2-5	TRBV30	TRBD2	CAWSDGTSYQETQYF
TRBJ1-4	TRBV18	TRBD1	CASSPGTGLVEKLFF
TRBJ2-1	TRBV10-1	TRBD2	CASSESIAGYNEQFF
TRBJ2-3	TRBV2	.	CASSADLYADTQYF
TRBJ2-1	TRBV19	TRBD2	CASTAPSGSGRYEQFF
TRBJ2-3	TRBV5-1	.	CASSLNTDTQYF
TRBJ1-5	TRBV5-6	.	CASSLAGTGGPGSQPQHF
TRBJ1-2	TRBV28	.	CASNQNYGYTF
TRBJ1-1	TRBV6-5	.	CASSPDSGTEAFF
TRBJ2-1	TRBV7-8	.	CASSLRTLGEQFF